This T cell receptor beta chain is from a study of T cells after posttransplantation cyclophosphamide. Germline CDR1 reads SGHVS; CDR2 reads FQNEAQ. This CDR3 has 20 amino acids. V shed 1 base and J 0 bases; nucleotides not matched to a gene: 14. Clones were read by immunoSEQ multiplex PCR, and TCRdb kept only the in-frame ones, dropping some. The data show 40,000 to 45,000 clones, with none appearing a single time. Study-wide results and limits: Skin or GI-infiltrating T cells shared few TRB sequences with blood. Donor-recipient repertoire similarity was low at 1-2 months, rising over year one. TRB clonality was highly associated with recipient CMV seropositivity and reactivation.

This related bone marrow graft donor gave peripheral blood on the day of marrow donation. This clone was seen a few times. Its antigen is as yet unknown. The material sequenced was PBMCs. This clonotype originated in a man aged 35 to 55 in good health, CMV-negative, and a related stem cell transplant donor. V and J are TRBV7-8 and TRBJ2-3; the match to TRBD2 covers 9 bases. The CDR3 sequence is CASSLGLAGAIQTSTDTQYF. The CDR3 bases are TGTGCCAGCAGCTTAGGGTTAGCGGGAGCCATCCAAACTAGCACAGATACGCAGTATTTT.